The 19 T cell receptor beta chains in this list originate from one sample, sequenced in a study of glioma-infiltrating T cells. Amplification of TCR alpha and beta CDR3 regions from RNA used iRepertoire nested multiplex PCR. TCRdb reprocessed the multiplex PCR reads via MiXCR and lists one record per CDR3 protein. The sample consists of 95,000 to 150,000 distinct CDR3 sequences, roughly 25% of them appearing once. Sequenced input: glioma tissue, nonneoplastic brain tissue, or PBMCs (not recorded which). These receptor sequences come from a human donor with low-grade glioma or glioblastoma, undergoing nonglioma brain surgery, or in good health (not recorded which).

This clonotype occurred many times. The V and J genes are TRBV7-2 and TRBJ2-3; the match to TRBD1 covers 8 bases. Trimming removed 2 bases from V and 1 base from J; junction bases left unmatched: 8. The CDR3 spans 17 residues. The germline V gene encodes CDR1 SGHTA and CDR2 FQGNSA. The CDR3 DNA follows: TGTGCCAGCAGCTTACGGATCCAGGGGGCGGGCACAGATACGCAGTATTTT. The encoded protein is CASSLRIQGAGTDTQYF.

This clonotype was seen at least ten times. This CDR3 reads CSAFGTPGETQYF. CDR3 DNA sequence: TGCAGTGCTTTCGGGACACCCGGCGAGACCCAGTACTTC. The chain uses TRBV20-1 and TRBJ2-5, with TRBD1 as a possible D gene (6 bases). The V end was cut by 5 bases, the J end by 5 bases, with 15 bases between. The CDR3 sequence is 13 residues long. Germline V gives CDR1 DFQATT, CDR2 SNEGSKA (reference sequence).

This clonotype was counted many times. The chain joins TRBV10-2 to TRBJ2-7; D remains ambiguous. CDR1 and CDR2 from the germline V gene are WSHSY and SAAADI. The CDR3 spans 11 residues. V was pared by 5 bases and J by 1 base, with 3 bases between. Written as DNA, the CDR3 is TGCGCCAGCAGTACGTCCTACGAGCAGTACTTC. Protein product: CASSTSYEQYF.

This clonotype showed up many times. This rearrangement joins TRBV7-2 to TRBJ2-7; TRBD2 matches at 7 bases. Germline-derived CDR1 and CDR2 are SGHTA and FQGNSA. The V gene end was trimmed by 4 bases and the J gene end by 3 bases; junction bases not matched to a gene: 3. The CDR3 runs 13 residues. The CDR3 spells CASSSWTSYEQYF. In nucleotides, the CDR3 is TGTGCCAGCAGCTCCTGGACTAGCTACGAGCAGTACTTC.

This clonotype was recorded many times. The chain is built from TRBV24-1 and TRBJ2-1; 7 bases agree with TRBD1. Germline loops: CDR1 KGHDR, CDR2 SFDVKD. The CDR3 covers 15 residues. V was pared by 8 bases and J by 6 bases, with 12 bases of the junction left unmatched. CDR3 sequence: CATTRTGDGCNEQFF. The CDR3 region has the DNA TGTGCCACCACTCGAACAGGGGATGGTTGCAATGAGCAGTTCTTC.

The gene calls are TRBV12-3 or TRBV12-4 and TRBJ1-1; a possible D gene is TRBD1 (5 bases). V was trimmed by 1 base and J by 5 bases, leaving 14 bases between them. The CDR3 consists of 15 residues. In DNA, the CDR3 is TGTGCCAGCAGTTTAGTCGCGGGCAGGGCGACTGAAGCTTTCTTT. As protein: CASSLVAGRATEAFF.

Note on this clonotype: A read error may be the cause here, since a much bigger clone is one base away. This likely comes from a read error, as the CDR3 has no conserved phenylalanine or tryptophan at its end. The genes are TRBV12-3 or TRBV12-4 and TRBJ1-2; TRBD1 aligns across 7 bases. This CDR3 is built from 13 residues. The junction had 4 bases not matched to a gene; V was cut back by 4 bases and J by 5 bases. CDR3 nucleotide sequence: TGTGCCAGCAGTTCCGACAGGGTATATGGCTACACCTCC. This gives the protein CASSSDRVYGYTS.

This clonotype was observed at least ten times. The chain recombines TRBV2 with TRBJ2-1, with no clear D. Germline CDR1 is SNHLY and CDR2 is FYNNEI. The CDR3 loop spans 11 amino acids. V was trimmed by 4 bases and J by 8 bases, leaving 6 bases between them. As DNA, the CDR3 is TGTGCCAGCAGTGTAAGGGATGAGCAGTTCTTC. As protein: CASSVRDEQFF.

As for this clonotype: The junction shows a germline mismatch at one end, possibly a read error. The V call is TRBV29-1, the J call TRBJ1-4; no clear D. This CDR3 contains 13 residues. Germline assignment: CDR1 SQVTM and CDR2 ANQGSEA. For the CDR3, the DNA is TGCAGCGTTGAGGGCGCGACTAATGGAAAACTGTTTTTT. It encodes CSVEGATNGKLFF.

This clonotype was seen ten or more times. The rearrangement uses TRBV7-3 and TRBJ2-3, with 10 nucleotides matching TRBD1. The ends lost 4 bases at V and 6 bases at J; junction bases unmatched: 13. The CDR3 spans 17 residues. Germline assignment: CDR1 SGHTA and CDR2 FQGTGA. The CDR3 reads CASSSRSGTGDVDTQYF. CDR3 nucleotide sequence: TGTGCCAGCAGCTCCCGCTCCGGGACAGGGGATGTGGATACGCAGTATTTT.

The sample holds many counts of this clonotype. The chain carries TRBV5-4 and TRBJ2-3; 7 bases fit TRBD2. Germline V lookup: CDR1 SGHNT, CDR2 YYREEE (reference sequence). Trimming removed 5 bases from V and 4 bases from J; junction bases left unmatched: 10. This CDR3 contains 15 residues. The CDR3 coding sequence is TGTGCCAGCAGTGGTGGACTAGTTGGTGCAGATACGCAGTATTTT. Translated, it gives CASSGGLVGADTQYF.

This clonotype came up many times. The chain recombines TRBV7-6 with TRBJ2-5, with 8 bases aligning to TRBD1. CDR3 size: 15 residues. Germline trimming cut 5 bases from V and 0 bases from J; bases unmatched to any gene: 5. Looked up from germline, CDR1 is SGHVS and CDR2 is FNYEAQ. The CDR3 nucleotides are TGTGCCAGCAGCCTATCGGACAGGGACCAAGAGACCCAGTACTTC. It specifies CASSLSDRDQETQYF.

The table lists this clonotype with a few counts. The chain's CDR3 is CASSMQETQYF. The DNA of the CDR3 is TGTGCCAGCAGTATGCAAGAGACCCAGTACTTC. The V and J genes are TRBV5-4 and TRBJ2-5; D is unclear. V gave up 5 bases and J gave up 2 bases, with 4 bases separating them. Germline V gene data show CDR1 as SGHNT and CDR2 as YYREEE (reference sequence). The CDR3 spans 11 residues.

This clonotype came up many times. The rearrangement joins TRBV20-1 to TRBJ2-1, with D perhaps matching TRBD2 (6 bases). CDR1 is DFQATT and CDR2 is SNEGSKA in the germline V gene (reference sequence). V gave up 1 base and J gave up 6 bases, with 13 bases separating them. The CDR3 loop spans 14 amino acids. CDR3 in amino acids: CSARGGSGGNEQFF. The CDR3 DNA reads as TGCAGTGCTAGAGGAGGTAGCGGTGGCAATGAGCAGTTCTTC.

Ten or more counts support this clonotype. This chain links TRBV7-2 with TRBJ1-5; no clear D. CDR3 size: 15 residues. The V and J ends lost 2 bases and 4 bases respectively, with 12 bases between them. Germline V gene data show CDR1 as SGHTA and CDR2 as FQGNSA. The DNA for the CDR3 is TGTGCCAGCAGCTTAATGGACGGTGATAATCAGCCCCAGCATTTT. Its protein is CASSLMDGDNQPQHF.

In this sample, this clonotype turned up many times. The J gene is TRBJ2-7, the V gene TRBV4-3; 8 bases line up with TRBD2. The V segment lost 3 bases and the J segment 0 bases; nucleotides outside the gene matches: 4. CDR3 length equals 15 residues. From germline, CDR1 is LGHNA and CDR2 YSLEER. Here the CDR3 reads CASSQSSGSSYEQYF. The CDR3 DNA follows: TGCGCCAGCAGCCAGTCGAGCGGGAGCTCCTACGAGCAGTACTTC.

This clonotype was picked up many times. The V gene is TRBV28, the J gene TRBJ1-5; D not resolved. The CDR3 consists of 17 residues. The V end lost 2 bases, the J end lost 2 bases, and 16 bases lay between the germline ends. Germline V gives CDR1 MDHEN, CDR2 SYDVKM. CDR3 sequence: CASSLIPADAGNQPQHF. The DNA for the CDR3 is TGTGCCAGCAGTTTAATACCCGCCGACGCGGGCAATCAGCCCCAGCATTTT.

This clonotype was seen many times. The chain has TRBV27 and TRBJ1-2; D not resolved. Germline CDR1 reads MNHEY; CDR2 reads SMNVEV (reference sequence). V lost 2 bases and J 1 base, leaving 5 bases between the germline ends. CDR3 length: 13 residues. CDR3 sequence (DNA): TGTGCCAGCAGTTTAGGGATTAACTATGGCTACACCTTC. Its protein product is CASSLGINYGYTF.

Comments on this clonotype: This may stem from a read error, because a much larger clone lies one nucleotide away. The chain joins TRBV4-1 to TRBJ2-1; TRBD2 matches at 9 bases. The length of the CDR3 is 16 residues. The germline CDR1 and CDR2 sequences are MGHRA and YSYEKL. V trimming: 4 bases; J trimming: 10 bases; junction bases outside the gene matches: 14. The DNA of the CDR3 is TGCGCCAGCAGCCGGATGTTTGGTGTAGCGGGAGACGAGCAGTTCTTC. It specifies CASSRMFGVAGDEQFF.